The clone carrying this T cell receptor beta chain has more than one count but fewer than ten. CDR1 GTSNPN and CDR2 SVGIG come from the germline V gene (reference sequence). The CDR3 sequence is 12 residues long. V lost 4 bases to trimming and J lost 4 bases, with 10 bases between them. These data originate in a study of blood T cell repertoires in COVID-19. In the study overall: The samples span acute and convalescent COVID-19 from the United States, Italy and Spain. T cells, B-cell-depleted T cells, or PBMCs provided the cDNA or gDNA that served as material.

Data came from immunoSEQ multiplex PCR; TCRdb stores just in-frame clones and leaves some out. The table records around 130,000 clones, 84% of them present only once. The chain has TRBV30 and TRBJ1-2, with D hard to call. This receptor was obtained from a woman between 55 and 75 years old with acute or convalescent COVID-19. Sequenced material: peripheral blood. As DNA, the CDR3 is TGTGCCTGGAAGCCGGGAAGCTATGGCTACACCTTC. It encodes CAWKPGSYGYTF.